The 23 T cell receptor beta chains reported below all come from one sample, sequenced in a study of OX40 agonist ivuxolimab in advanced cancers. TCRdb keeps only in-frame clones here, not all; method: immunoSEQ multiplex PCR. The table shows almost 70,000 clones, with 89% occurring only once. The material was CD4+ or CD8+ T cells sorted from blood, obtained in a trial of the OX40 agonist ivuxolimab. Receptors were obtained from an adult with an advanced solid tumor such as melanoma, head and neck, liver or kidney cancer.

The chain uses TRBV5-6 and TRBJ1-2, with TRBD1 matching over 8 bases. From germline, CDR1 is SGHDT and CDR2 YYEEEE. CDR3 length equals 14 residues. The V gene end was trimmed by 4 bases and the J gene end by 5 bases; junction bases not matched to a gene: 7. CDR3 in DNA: TGTGCCAGCAGCGGCGGACAGGGAAGGTATGGCTACACCTTC. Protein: CASSGGQGRYGYTF.

The CDR3 DNA follows: TGTGCCAGCAGCGTGTCTTCCAACACCGGGGAGCTGTTTTTT. This sequence encodes CASSVSSNTGELFF. The chain couples TRBV9 to TRBJ2-2, with unresolved D. V lost 2 bases and J 2 bases, leaving 7 bases between the germline ends. Germline CDR1 SGDLS, CDR2 YYNGEE. The CDR3 is 14 residues long.

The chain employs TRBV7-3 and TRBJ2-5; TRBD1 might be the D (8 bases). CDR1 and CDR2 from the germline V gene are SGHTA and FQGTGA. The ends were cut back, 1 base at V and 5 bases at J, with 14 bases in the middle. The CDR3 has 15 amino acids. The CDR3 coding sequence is TGTGCCAGCAGCTTAAGCGGACAGGGAGGGGAGACCCAGTACTTC. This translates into CASSLSGQGGETQYF.

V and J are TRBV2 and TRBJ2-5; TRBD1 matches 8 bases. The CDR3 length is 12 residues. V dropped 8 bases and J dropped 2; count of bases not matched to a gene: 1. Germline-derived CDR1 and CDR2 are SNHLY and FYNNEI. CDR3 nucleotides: TGTGCCAGCGGACAGGGACAAGAGACCCAGTACTTC. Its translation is CASGQGQETQYF.

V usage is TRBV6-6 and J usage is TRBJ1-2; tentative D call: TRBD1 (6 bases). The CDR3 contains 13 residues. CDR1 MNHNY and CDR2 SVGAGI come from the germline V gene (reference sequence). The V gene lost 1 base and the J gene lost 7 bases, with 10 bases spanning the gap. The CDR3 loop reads CASSYLGGSGYTF. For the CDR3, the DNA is TGTGCCAGCAGTTACTTGGGGGGCTCTGGCTACACCTTC.

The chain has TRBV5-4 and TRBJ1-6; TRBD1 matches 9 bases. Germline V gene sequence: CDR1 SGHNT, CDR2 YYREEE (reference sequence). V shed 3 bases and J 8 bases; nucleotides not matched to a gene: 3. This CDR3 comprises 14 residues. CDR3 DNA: TGTGCCAGCAGCTCCGGACAGGGGCATTCACCCCTCCACTTT. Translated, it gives CASSSGQGHSPLHF.

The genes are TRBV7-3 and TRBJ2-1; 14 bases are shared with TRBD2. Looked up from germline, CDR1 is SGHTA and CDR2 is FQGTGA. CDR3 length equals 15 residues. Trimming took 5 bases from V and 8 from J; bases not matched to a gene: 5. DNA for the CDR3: TGTGCCAGCAGCACCCGACTAGCGGGAGGGGATGAGCAGTTCTTC. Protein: CASSTRLAGGDEQFF.

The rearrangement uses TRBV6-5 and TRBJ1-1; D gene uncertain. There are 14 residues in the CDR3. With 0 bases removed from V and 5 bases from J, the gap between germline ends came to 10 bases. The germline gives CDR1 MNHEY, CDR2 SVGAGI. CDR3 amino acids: CASSYSIRETEAFF. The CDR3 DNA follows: TGTGCCAGCAGTTACTCGATCCGGGAGACTGAAGCTTTCTTT.

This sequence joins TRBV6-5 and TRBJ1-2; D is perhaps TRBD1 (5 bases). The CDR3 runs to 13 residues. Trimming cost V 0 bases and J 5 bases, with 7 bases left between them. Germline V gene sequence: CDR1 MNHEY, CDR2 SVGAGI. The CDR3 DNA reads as TGTGCCAGCAGTTACTCTGGGGGGTATGGCTACACCTTC. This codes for CASSYSGGYGYTF.

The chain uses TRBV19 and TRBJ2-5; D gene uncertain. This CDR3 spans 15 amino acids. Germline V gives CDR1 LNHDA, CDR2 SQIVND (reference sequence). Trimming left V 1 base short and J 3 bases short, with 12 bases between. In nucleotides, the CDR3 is TGTGCCAGTAGTATAGCGTCGACCGGTAAAGAGACCCAGTACTTC. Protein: CASSIASTGKETQYF.

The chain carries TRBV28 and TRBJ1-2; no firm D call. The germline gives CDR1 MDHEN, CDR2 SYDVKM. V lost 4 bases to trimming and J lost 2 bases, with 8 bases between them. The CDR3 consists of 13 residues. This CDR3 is CASSSGNNYGYTF. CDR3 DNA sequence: TGTGCCAGCAGTTCCGGGAACAACTATGGCTACACCTTC.

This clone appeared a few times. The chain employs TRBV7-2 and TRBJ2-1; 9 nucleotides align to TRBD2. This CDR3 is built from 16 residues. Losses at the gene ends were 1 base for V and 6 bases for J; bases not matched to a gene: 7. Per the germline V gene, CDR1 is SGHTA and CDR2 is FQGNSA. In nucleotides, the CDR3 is TGTGCCAGCAGCTTAGGGAGCGGGAGGCTGGGCAATGAGCAGTTCTTC. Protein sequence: CASSLGSGRLGNEQFF. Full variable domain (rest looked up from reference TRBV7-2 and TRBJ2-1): GAGVSQSPSNKVTEKGKDVELRCDPISGHTALYWYRQSLGQGLEFLIYFQGNSAPDKSGLPSDRFSAERTGGSVSTLTIQRTQQEDSAVYLCASSLGSGRLGNEQFFGPGTRLTVL.

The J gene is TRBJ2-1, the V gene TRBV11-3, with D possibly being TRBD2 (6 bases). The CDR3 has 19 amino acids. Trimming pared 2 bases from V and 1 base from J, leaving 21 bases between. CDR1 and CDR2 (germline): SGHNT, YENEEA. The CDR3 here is CASSLTTRIPSASYNEQFF. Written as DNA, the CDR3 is TGTGCCAGCAGCTTAACGACCCGTATCCCTAGCGCTTCCTACAATGAGCAGTTCTTC.

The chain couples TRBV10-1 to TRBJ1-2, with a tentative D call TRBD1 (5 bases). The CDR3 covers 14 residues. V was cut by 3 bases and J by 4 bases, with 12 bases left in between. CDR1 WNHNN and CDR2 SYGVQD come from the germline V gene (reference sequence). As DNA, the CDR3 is TGCGCCAGCAGTGATACGACCGGGGGCTATGGCTACACCTTC. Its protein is CASSDTTGGYGYTF.

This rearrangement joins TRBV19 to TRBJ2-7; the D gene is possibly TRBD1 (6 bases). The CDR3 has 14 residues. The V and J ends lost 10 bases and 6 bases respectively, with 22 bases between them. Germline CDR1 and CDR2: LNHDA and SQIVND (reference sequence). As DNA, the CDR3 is TGTGCCACTCAAAGGCTGGGGGCGACGGGCGAGCAGTACTTC. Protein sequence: CATQRLGATGEQYF.

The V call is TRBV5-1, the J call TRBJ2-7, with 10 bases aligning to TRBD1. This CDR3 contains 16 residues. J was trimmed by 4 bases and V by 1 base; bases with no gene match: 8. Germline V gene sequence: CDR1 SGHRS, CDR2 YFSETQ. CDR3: CASSLHRGQGLYEQYF. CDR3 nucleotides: TGCGCCAGCAGCTTGCACAGGGGACAGGGGTTATACGAGCAGTACTTC.

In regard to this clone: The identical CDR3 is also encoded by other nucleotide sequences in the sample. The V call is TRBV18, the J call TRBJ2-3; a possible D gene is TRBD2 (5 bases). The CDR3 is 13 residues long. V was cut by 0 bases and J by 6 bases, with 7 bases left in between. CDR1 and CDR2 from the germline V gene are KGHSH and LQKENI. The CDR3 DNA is TGTGCCAGCTCACCACCGGGAGAGGATACGCAGTATTTT. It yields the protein CASSPPGEDTQYF.

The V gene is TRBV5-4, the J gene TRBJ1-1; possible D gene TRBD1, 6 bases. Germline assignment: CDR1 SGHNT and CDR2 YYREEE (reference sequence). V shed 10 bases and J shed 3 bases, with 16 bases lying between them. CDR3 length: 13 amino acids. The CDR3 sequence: CALGGQRDTEAFF. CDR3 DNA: TGTGCCTTGGGGGGGCAGAGGGACACTGAAGCTTTCTTT. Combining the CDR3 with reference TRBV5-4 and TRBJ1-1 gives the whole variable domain ETGVTQSPTHLIKTRGQQVTLRCSSQSGHNTVSWYQQALGQGPQFIFQYYREEENGRGNFPPRFSGLQFPNYSSELNVNALELDDSALYLCALGGQRDTEAFFGQGTRLTVV.

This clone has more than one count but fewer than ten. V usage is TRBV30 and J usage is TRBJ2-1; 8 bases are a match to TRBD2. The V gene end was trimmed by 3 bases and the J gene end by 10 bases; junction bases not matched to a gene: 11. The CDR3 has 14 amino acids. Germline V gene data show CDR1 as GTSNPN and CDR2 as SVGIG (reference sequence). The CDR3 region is CAWSRLAGLLEQFF. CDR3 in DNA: TGTGCCTGGAGCCGGCTAGCGGGCCTCTTAGAGCAGTTCTTC.

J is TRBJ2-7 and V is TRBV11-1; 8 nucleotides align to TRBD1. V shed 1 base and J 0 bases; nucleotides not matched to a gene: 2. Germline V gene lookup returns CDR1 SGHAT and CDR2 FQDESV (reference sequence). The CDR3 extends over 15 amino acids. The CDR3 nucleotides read TGTGCCAGCAGCTTAGGGACAGGGACCTCCTACGAGCAGTACTTC. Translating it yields CASSLGTGTSYEQYF. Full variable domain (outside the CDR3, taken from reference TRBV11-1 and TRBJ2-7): EAEVAQSPRYKITEKSQAVAFWCDPISGHATLYWYRQILGQGPELLVQFQDESVVDDSQLPKDRFSAERLKGVDSTLKIQPAELGDSAMYLCASSLGTGTSYEQYFGPGTRLTVT.

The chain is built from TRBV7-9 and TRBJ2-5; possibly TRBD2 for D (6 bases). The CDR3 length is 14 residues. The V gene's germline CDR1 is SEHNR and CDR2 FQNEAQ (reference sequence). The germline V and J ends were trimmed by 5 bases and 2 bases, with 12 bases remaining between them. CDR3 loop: CASSPRGLQETQYF. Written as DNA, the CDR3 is TGTGCCAGCAGCCCACGGGGACTTCAAGAGACCCAGTACTTC.

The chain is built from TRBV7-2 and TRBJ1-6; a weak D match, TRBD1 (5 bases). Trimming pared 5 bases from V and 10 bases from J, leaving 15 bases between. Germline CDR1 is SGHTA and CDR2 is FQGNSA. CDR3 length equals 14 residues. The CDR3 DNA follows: TGTGCCAGCAGCCCTACCTCCTGGGGGTCACCCCTCCACTTT. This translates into CASSPTSWGSPLHF.

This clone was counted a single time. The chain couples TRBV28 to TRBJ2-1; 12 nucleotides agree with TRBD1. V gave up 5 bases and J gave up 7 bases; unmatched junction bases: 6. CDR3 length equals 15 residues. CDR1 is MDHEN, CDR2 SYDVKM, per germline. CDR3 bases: TGTGCCAGCAGTCCGGGACAGGGGGCGAGGAATGAGCAGTTCTTC. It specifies CASSPGQGARNEQFF.